The entry below describes one TCR beta chain. The sample is drawn from a study of blood T cell repertoires in COVID-19. Study background: Sources were T cells, B-cell-depleted T cells, or PBMCs; the material itself was cDNA or gDNA.

The Seattle patients, enrolled during active infection, were followed longitudinally. The repertoire was sequenced with immunoSEQ multiplex PCR; TCRdb's copy has only in-frame clones and lacks some. The table records 300,000 to 350,000 clones, 80% to 95% of them present only once. This CDR3 region has 16 residues. The trim removed 1 base at V and 4 bases at J, leaving 5 bases unmatched. From germline, CDR1 is LGHDT and CDR2 YNNKEL (reference sequence). This receptor was taken from a woman younger than 45 with COVID-19, enrolled during active disease. This chain links TRBV3-1 (or the pseudogene TRBV3-2) with TRBJ2-1; 9 bases line up with TRBD2. Sequencing was carried out using peripheral blood. The CDR3 reads CASSQAGTSLYNEQFF. CDR3 nucleotides: TGTGCCAGCAGCCAAGCCGGGACTAGCTTGTACAATGAGCAGTTCTTC.